The 13 T cell receptor beta chains below all came from one sample that was sequenced in a study of T cell clusters in autoimmune cytopenias. Tens of thousands of genome equivalents of blood DNA were amplified for TRB. Multiplex touch-down PCR amplified TRB using TRB-A and TRB-B pools in one tube. TCRdb reprocessed the multiplex PCR reads; each CDR3 protein has one entry and no DNA is given. The sample table sets out over 6,500 distinct CDR3 sequences. A further study also used this sample, focusing on T cell repertoires in aging, cancer and after chemotherapy.

The sequenced material came from peripheral blood. All receptors derive from a human donor with an autoimmune cytopenia or autoimmune hepatitis (not recorded which).

The V call is TRBV15, the J call TRBJ2-3; without DNA, the TCRdb call of TRBD1 cannot be checked. This CDR3 is built from 17 residues. Germline V gene sequence: CDR1 LNHNV, CDR2 YYDKDF (reference sequence). The CDR3 spells CATSRDLDDRTTDTQYF.

This clonotype counts as medium-sized by frequency. The rearrangement uses TRBV6-5 and TRBJ1-6; no DNA is available, so the TRBD1 call from TCRdb remains unchecked. The CDR3 is 14 residues long. Germline assignment: CDR1 MNHEY and CDR2 SVGAGI. The CDR3 sequence is CASRWTAYNSPLHF.

The J gene is TRBJ2-3, the V gene TRBV24-1. This CDR3 has 14 amino acids. Germline CDR1 and CDR2: KGHDR and SFDVKD. Here the CDR3 reads CATSDSTTTDTQYF.

The V and J genes are TRBV19 and TRBJ1-2; TCRdb designates TRBD1, a call that cannot be tested without DNA. Per germline, CDR1 LNHDA and CDR2 SQIVND (reference sequence). The CDR3 runs to 14 residues. The CDR3 loop reads CATSRGPGNYGYTF.

The chain carries TRBV6-1 and TRBJ1-5; TCRdb's D call of TRBD1 is untestable without DNA. The CDR3 covers 15 residues. CDR1 and CDR2 from the germline V gene are MNHNS and SASEGT. This CDR3 is CASKRTRGEDQPQHF.

The genes are TRBV18 and TRBJ2-7. This CDR3 contains 13 residues. From germline, CDR1 is KGHSH and CDR2 LQKENI. CDR3: CASSPEAGYEQYF.

V and J are TRBV5-1 and TRBJ2-2; TCRdb reports TRBD2, a call that lacks DNA to check it against. Germline assignment: CDR1 SGHRS and CDR2 YFSETQ. The CDR3 totals 17 residues. CDR3 loop: CASSQGLAGGPNGELFF.

The CDR3 protein is CASSEGKYEQFF. The chain uses TRBV6-1 and TRBJ2-1. Germline-derived CDR1 and CDR2 are MNHNS and SASEGT. The CDR3 covers 12 residues.

The CDR3 spells CASSQDRVINYGYTF. The chain uses TRBV4-1 and TRBJ1-2. The CDR3 sequence is 15 residues long. Germline CDR1 is MGHRA and CDR2 is YSYEKL.

The rearrangement links TRBV18 to TRBJ1-3; TCRdb returns TRBD1, unconfirmable since there is no DNA. CDR3 length equals 16 residues. Germline lookup yields CDR1 KGHSH and CDR2 LQKENI. The CDR3 here is CASSARDRDSGNTIYF.

The V and J genes are TRBV7-9 and TRBJ2-7; TCRdb calls TRBD2, which cannot be checked without DNA. The CDR3 totals 16 residues. Germline CDR1 SEHNR, CDR2 FQNEAQ (reference sequence). The chain's CDR3 is CASSSGLAKTSYEQYF.

The V and J genes are TRBV18 and TRBJ2-1; there is no DNA to check the TCRdb D call of TRBD2. CDR3 length: 17 amino acids. Germline CDR1 reads KGHSH; CDR2 reads LQKENI. The CDR3 region is CASSPPRQGRVYNEQFF.

This clonotype is classed as medium-sized (0.01 to 0.1%) by frequency. J is TRBJ1-2 and V is TRBV13; TCRdb calls TRBD1, which cannot be checked without DNA. The germline V gene encodes CDR1 PRHDT and CDR2 FYEKMQ (reference sequence). CDR3 length: 14 amino acids. The chain's CDR3 is CASSLRGTLRGYTF. The full variable domain, rest sourced from reference TRBV13 and TRBJ1-2, is AAGVIQSPRHLIKEKRETATLKCYPIPRHDTVYWYQQGPGQDPQFLISFYEKMQSDKGSIPDRFSAQQFSDYHSELNMSSLELGDSALYFCASSLRGTLRGYTFGSGTRLTVV.